The T cell receptor beta chain described here comes from a study of T cell responses to AZD1222 COVID-19 vaccine. The CDR3 runs 17 residues. J gave up 3 bases and V 5 bases, and 13 bases lay outside the gene matches. Per germline, CDR1 SQVTM and CDR2 ANQGSEA. TCRdb's copy holds only in-frame clones and misses some; the assay was immunoSEQ multiplex PCR. Counted here are some 120,000 clones, 80% to 90% occurring once; the ten biggest clones make up over 5.5%. The sample in question was peripheral blood, obtained on day 0 of AZD1222 vaccination. The genes are TRBV29-1 and TRBJ2-3; 11 positions match TRBD2. The sequence came from an adult in good health. The CDR3 protein is CSVSAIAGGRRTDTQYF. CDR3 DNA sequence: TGCAGCGTTTCGGCGATAGCGGGAGGGAGGAGGACAGATACGCAGTATTTT.